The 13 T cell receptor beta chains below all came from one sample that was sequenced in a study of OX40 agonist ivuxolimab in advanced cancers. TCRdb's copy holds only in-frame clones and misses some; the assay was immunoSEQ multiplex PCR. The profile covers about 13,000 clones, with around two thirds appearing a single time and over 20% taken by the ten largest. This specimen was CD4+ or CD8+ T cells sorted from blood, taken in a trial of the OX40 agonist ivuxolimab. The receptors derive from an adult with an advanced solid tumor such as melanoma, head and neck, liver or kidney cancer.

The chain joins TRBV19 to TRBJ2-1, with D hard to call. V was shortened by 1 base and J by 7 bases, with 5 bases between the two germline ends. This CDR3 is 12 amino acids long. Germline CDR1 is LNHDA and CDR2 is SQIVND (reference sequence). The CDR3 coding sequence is TGTGCCAGTAGTATAGTCCGGAATGAGCAGTTCTTC. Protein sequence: CASSIVRNEQFF.

CDR3 DNA: TGTGCCAGCAGCTTGACAGGGGATTATGGCTACACCTTC. This sequence encodes CASSLTGDYGYTF. The rearrangement links TRBV5-6 to TRBJ1-2; TRBD1 aligns across 7 bases. V lost 1 base, J lost 5 bases, and 2 bases stayed unmatched. The CDR3 runs 13 residues. Germline V lookup: CDR1 SGHDT, CDR2 YYEEEE.

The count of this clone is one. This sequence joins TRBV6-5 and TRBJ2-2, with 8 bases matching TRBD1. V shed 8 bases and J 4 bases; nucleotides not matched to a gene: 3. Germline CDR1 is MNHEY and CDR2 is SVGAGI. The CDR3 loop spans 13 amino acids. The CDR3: CASLTGGTGELFF. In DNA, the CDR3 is TGTGCCAGCCTCACAGGGGGCACCGGGGAGCTGTTTTTT.

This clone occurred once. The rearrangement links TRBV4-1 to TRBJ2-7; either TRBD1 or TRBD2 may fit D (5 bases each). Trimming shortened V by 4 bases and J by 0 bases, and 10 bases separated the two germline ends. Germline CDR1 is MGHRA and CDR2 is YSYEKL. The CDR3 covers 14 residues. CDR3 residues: CASSPSGGSYEQYF. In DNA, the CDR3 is TGCGCCAGCAGCCCCTCTGGGGGCTCCTACGAGCAGTACTTC.

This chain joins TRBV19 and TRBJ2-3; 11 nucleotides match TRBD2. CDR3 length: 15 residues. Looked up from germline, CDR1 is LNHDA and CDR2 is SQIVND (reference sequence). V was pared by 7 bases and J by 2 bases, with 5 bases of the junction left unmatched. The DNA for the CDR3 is TGTGCCAGTACCCGACTAGCGGGGTCCACAGATACGCAGTATTTT. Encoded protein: CASTRLAGSTDTQYF.

CDR3 DNA sequence: TGTGCCAGCAGCTTAGGAATAGATCCCTTCCAAGAGACCCAGTACTTC. It specifies CASSLGIDPFQETQYF. The chain carries TRBV11-2 and TRBJ2-5; no clear D. V was trimmed by 1 base and J by 1 base, leaving 13 bases between them. Germline V CDR1 and CDR2: SGHAT, FQNNGV. The CDR3 spans 16 residues.

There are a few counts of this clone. CDR3 loop: CASSLTGASNQPQHF. The CDR3 nucleotides read TGTGCCAGCAGCTTAACGGGGGCGAGCAATCAGCCCCAGCATTTT. The V gene is TRBV11-2, the J gene TRBJ1-5, with D perhaps matching TRBD1 (6 bases). V gave up 2 bases and J gave up 1 base, with 9 bases separating them. Germline V lookup: CDR1 SGHAT, CDR2 FQNNGV. The CDR3 runs to 15 residues.

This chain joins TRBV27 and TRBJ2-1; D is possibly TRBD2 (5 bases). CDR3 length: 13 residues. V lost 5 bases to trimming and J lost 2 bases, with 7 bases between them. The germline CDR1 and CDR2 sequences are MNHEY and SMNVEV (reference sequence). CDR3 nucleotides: TGTGCCAGCAGTGCCGGGACCTACAATGAGCAGTTCTTC. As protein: CASSAGTYNEQFF.

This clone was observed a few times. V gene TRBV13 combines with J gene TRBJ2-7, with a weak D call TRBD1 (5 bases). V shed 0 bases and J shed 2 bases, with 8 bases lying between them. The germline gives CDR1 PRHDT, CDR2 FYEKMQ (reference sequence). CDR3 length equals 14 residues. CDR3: CASSLGQGTYEQYF. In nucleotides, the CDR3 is TGTGCCAGCAGCTTAGGGCAGGGCACCTACGAGCAGTACTTC.

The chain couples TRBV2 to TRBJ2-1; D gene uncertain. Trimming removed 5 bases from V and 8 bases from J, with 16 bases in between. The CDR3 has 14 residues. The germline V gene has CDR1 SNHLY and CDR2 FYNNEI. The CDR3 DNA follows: TGTGCCAGCAGTCCAGCCAGGCGAGAGGATGAGCAGTTCTTC. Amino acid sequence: CASSPARREDEQFF.

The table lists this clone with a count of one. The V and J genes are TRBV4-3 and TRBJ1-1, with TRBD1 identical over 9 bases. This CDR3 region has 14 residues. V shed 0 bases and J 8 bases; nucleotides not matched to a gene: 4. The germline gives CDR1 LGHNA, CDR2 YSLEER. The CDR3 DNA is TGCGCCAGCAGCCAAGATTGGGGGACAGGGGAAGCTTTCTTT. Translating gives CASSQDWGTGEAFF.

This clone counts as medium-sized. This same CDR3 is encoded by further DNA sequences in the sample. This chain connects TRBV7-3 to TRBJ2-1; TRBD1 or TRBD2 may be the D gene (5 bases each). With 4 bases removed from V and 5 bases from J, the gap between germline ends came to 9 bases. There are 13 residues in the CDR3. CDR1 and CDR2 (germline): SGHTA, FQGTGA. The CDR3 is CASSWDGNNEQFF. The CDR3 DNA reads TGTGCCAGCAGCTGGGACGGAAACAATGAGCAGTTCTTC.

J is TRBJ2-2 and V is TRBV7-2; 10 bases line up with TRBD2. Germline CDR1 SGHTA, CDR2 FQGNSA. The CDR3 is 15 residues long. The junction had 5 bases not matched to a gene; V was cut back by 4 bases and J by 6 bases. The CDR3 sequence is CASSSQRGGAGELFF. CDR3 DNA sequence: TGTGCCAGCAGCTCCCAGCGGGGGGGCGCCGGGGAGCTGTTTTTT.